The 27 T cell receptor beta chains below all came from one sample that was sequenced in a study of T cell responses to AZD1222 COVID-19 vaccine. Sequenced by immunoSEQ multiplex PCR; TCRdb stores in-frame clones only, minus some. The sample contains roughly 180,000 clones, 90% of which appear only once. The starting material was peripheral blood, obtained on day 0 of AZD1222 vaccination. All receptors derive from an adult in good health.

The chain combines TRBV2 with TRBJ2-1; D might be TRBD1 (7 bases). With 2 bases removed from V and 1 base from J, the gap between germline ends came to 18 bases. The CDR3 totals 18 residues. From germline, CDR1 is SNHLY and CDR2 FYNNEI. DNA for the CDR3: TGTGCCAGCAGTGAATCCCGGACAGGAGGAGGGTCCTACAATGAGCAGTTCTTC. It is translated as CASSESRTGGGSYNEQFF.

The chain couples TRBV18 to TRBJ1-1; possibly TRBD1 for D (5 bases). The CDR3 runs 15 residues. Trimming took off 3 bases at V and 3 bases at J, with 14 bases between the two ends. Germline V gene data show CDR1 as KGHSH and CDR2 as LQKENI. CDR3 nucleotide sequence: TGTGCCAGCTCACCGGGGCGGGGGTCGTACACTGAAGCTTTCTTT. It yields the protein CASSPGRGSYTEAFF.

The chain is built from TRBV7-2 and TRBJ2-2; 14 nucleotides align to TRBD2. The CDR3 contains 15 residues. The V gene end was trimmed by 5 bases and the J gene end by 6 bases; junction bases not matched to a gene: 2. From germline, CDR1 is SGHTA and CDR2 FQGNSA. The CDR3 nucleotides are TGTGCCAGCAGCCGGGGACTAGCGGGGGCCGGGGAGCTGTTTTTT. The encoded protein is CASSRGLAGAGELFF.

The V and J genes are TRBV9 and TRBJ2-7; 9 nucleotides line up with TRBD2. Losses at the gene ends were 4 bases for V and 6 bases for J; bases not matched to a gene: 11. In germline, CDR1 is SGDLS, CDR2 YYNGEE. This CDR3 is 15 amino acids long. Here the CDR3 DNA reads TGTGCCAGCAGCCCGCGGGCGGGGGGGCCCCTCGAGCAGTACTTC. Residues: CASSPRAGGPLEQYF.

The chain joins TRBV12-3 or TRBV12-4 to TRBJ1-2; D uncertain. V lost 3 bases and J 8 bases, leaving 13 bases between the germline ends. The CDR3 is made up of 13 amino acids. The CDR3 nucleotides are TGTGCCAGCAGTTTGAACCGGGGAGGCGGCTACACCTTC. This translates into CASSLNRGGGYTF.

The V and J genes are TRBV2 and TRBJ2-3; perhaps D is TRBD1 or TRBD2 (5 bases each). Germline V gives CDR1 SNHLY, CDR2 FYNNEI. This CDR3 has 17 residues. The germline V and J ends were trimmed by 0 bases and 2 bases, with 15 bases remaining between them. The CDR3 sequence: CASSEAGTLHITDTQYF. The CDR3 DNA is TGTGCCAGCAGTGAAGCCGGGACCCTTCATATCACAGATACGCAGTATTTT. The full variable domain, completed using reference TRBV2 and TRBJ2-3, is EPEVTQTPSHQVTQMGQEVILRCVPISNHLYFYWYRQILGQKVEFLVSFYNNEISEKSEIFDDQFSVERPDGSNFTLKIRSTKLEDSAMYFCASSEAGTLHITDTQYFGPGTRLTVL.

This chain uses TRBV25-1 with TRBJ2-2, with 10 bases lining up with TRBD1. The V and J ends lost 1 base and 2 bases, in that order; junction bases with no gene match: 1. CDR1 is MGHDK and CDR2 is SYGVNS in the germline V gene. CDR3 length equals 16 residues. Here the CDR3 reads CASSEWDRGNTGELFF. DNA of the CDR3: TGTGCCAGCAGTGAATGGGACAGGGGAAACACCGGGGAGCTGTTTTTT.

The chain carries TRBV6-5 and TRBJ1-2, with TRBD1 as a possible D gene (6 bases). CDR3 length: 13 residues. Germline CDR1 MNHEY, CDR2 SVGAGI. V lost 6 bases, J lost 8 bases, and 16 bases lay in between. The CDR3 reads CASSWRQAGGYTF. The CDR3 DNA is TGTGCCAGCAGCTGGAGACAGGCCGGGGGCTACACCTTC.

Written as DNA, the CDR3 is TGCGCCAGCAGCTCCGGGAGCCTGGGGGGTAATTCACCCCTCCACTTT. Residues: CASSSGSLGGNSPLHF. This chain uses TRBV5-1 with TRBJ1-6, with a weak D call TRBD1 (5 bases). The CDR3 totals 16 residues. Per germline, CDR1 SGHRS and CDR2 YFSETQ. V shed 3 bases and J shed 6 bases, with 16 bases lying between them.

The CDR3 DNA follows: TGTGCCAGCAGCTTAGGGGGCCGGAACACTGAAGCTTTCTTT. It specifies CASSLGGRNTEAFF. The chain has TRBV7-9 and TRBJ1-1, with a weak D call TRBD1 (5 bases). Germline V gene data show CDR1 as SEHNR and CDR2 as FQNEAQ (reference sequence). The CDR3 covers 14 residues. The V and J ends lost 1 base and 1 base respectively, with 7 bases between them. The whole variable domain, remainder taken from reference TRBV7-9 and TRBJ1-1, is DTGVSQNPRHKITKRGQNVTFRCDPISEHNRLYWYRQTLGQGPEFLTYFQNEAQLEKSRLLSDRFSAERPKGSFSTLEIQRTEQGDSAMYLCASSLGGRNTEAFFGQGTRLTVV.

The chain links TRBV29-1 to TRBJ1-1; 10 nucleotides align to TRBD1. Looked up from germline, CDR1 is SQVTM and CDR2 is ANQGSEA. CDR3 length equals 15 residues. The V and J ends lost 4 bases and 3 bases, in that order; junction bases with no gene match: 8. CDR3 coding DNA: TGCAGCGTTGGGTTGGGAGGGACAGGGGACACTGAAGCTTTCTTT. This encodes CSVGLGGTGDTEAFF.

The rearrangement joins TRBV27 to TRBJ1-4; D gene ambiguous. The CDR3 is 14 amino acids. Germline V gives CDR1 MNHEY, CDR2 SMNVEV (reference sequence). Trimming removed 3 bases at V and 5 bases at J, with 10 bases between. The CDR3 region has the DNA TGTGCCAGCAGTTTGAGTCAGTTGAATGAAAAACTGTTTTTT. Encoded protein: CASSLSQLNEKLFF.

V gene TRBV3-1 (or the pseudogene TRBV3-2) combines with J gene TRBJ2-1; 11 bases map to TRBD2. The CDR3 extends over 15 amino acids. Germline lookup yields CDR1 LGHDT and CDR2 YNNKEL (reference sequence). The V and J ends lost 3 bases and 6 bases, in that order; junction bases with no gene match: 4. In nucleotides, the CDR3 is TGTGCCAGCAGCCATGGTAGCGGGGGGGGCAATGAGCAGTTCTTC. It specifies CASSHGSGGGNEQFF.

The rearrangement links TRBV19 to TRBJ2-1; 9 nucleotides agree with TRBD2. V shed 5 bases, J shed 9 bases, and the junction held 11 bases outside the gene matches. Per germline, CDR1 LNHDA and CDR2 SQIVND (reference sequence). This CDR3 has 15 amino acids. In DNA, the CDR3 is TGTGCCAGTAGTCCCCTTCAAGCGGGGGGAATTGAGCAGTTCTTC. Translated, it gives CASSPLQAGGIEQFF.

The chain combines TRBV12-5 with TRBJ1-3; 9 bases align to TRBD1. The J segment lost 10 bases and the V segment lost 3 bases, leaving 4 bases of the junction unmatched. The CDR3 contains 13 residues. Germline V lookup: CDR1 LGHNT, CDR2 FRNRAP. The CDR3 here is CASGLQGAGTIYF. For the CDR3, the DNA is TGTGCTAGTGGTTTACAGGGGGCAGGGACCATATATTTT.

The chain carries TRBV7-2 and TRBJ1-2, with unresolved D. V dropped 5 bases and J dropped 4 bases, with 14 bases sitting between them. The CDR3 consists of 14 residues. The germline V gene encodes CDR1 SGHTA and CDR2 FQGNSA. CDR3 in DNA: TGTGCCAGCAGCCACACAAACCAGGTCTATGGCTACACCTTC. Translated: CASSHTNQVYGYTF. Based on the CDR3 plus reference TRBV7-2 and TRBJ1-2, the full variable domain is GAGVSQSPSNKVTEKGKDVELRCDPISGHTALYWYRQSLGQGLEFLIYFQGNSAPDKSGLPSDRFSAERTGGSVSTLTIQRTQQEDSAVYLCASSHTNQVYGYTFGSGTRLTVV.

In this sample, this clone turned up a few times. V and J are TRBV7-9 and TRBJ1-2; D is unclear. This CDR3 has 12 amino acids. Trimming took off 1 base at V and 5 bases at J, with 5 bases between the two ends. The germline V gene encodes CDR1 SEHNR and CDR2 FQNEAQ (reference sequence). The CDR3 nucleotides read TGTGCCAGCAGCTTAGTTGGTTATGGCTACACCTTC. The encoded protein is CASSLVGYGYTF.

This CDR3 reads CAIRSSGGSGEQFF. CDR3 sequence (DNA): TGTGCCATCAGAAGTAGCGGGGGGTCGGGTGAGCAGTTCTTC. V is TRBV10-3 and J is TRBJ2-1; 10 positions agree with TRBD2. The CDR3 runs to 14 residues. The germline V gene has CDR1 ENHRY and CDR2 SYGVKD. The V segment lost 6 bases and the J segment 9 bases; nucleotides outside the gene matches: 8.

The chain joins TRBV3-1 (or the pseudogene TRBV3-2) to TRBJ2-3, with a possible D match to TRBD2 (6 bases). V lost 0 bases to trimming and J lost 4 bases, with 14 bases between them. This CDR3 region has 16 residues. Germline CDR1 and CDR2: LGHDT and YNNKEL (reference sequence). DNA of the CDR3: TGTGCCAGCAGCCAAGATTCGGCGGGGAGATCAGATACGCAGTATTTT. Translation: CASSQDSAGRSDTQYF.

V usage is TRBV7-8 and J usage is TRBJ2-7; possible D gene TRBD1, 7 bases. V shed 5 bases and J shed 7 bases, with 24 bases lying between them. The CDR3 covers 16 residues. CDR1 and CDR2 (germline): SGHVS, FQNEAQ. CDR3 DNA sequence: TGTGCCAGCAGCCACCTTGACAGGGACCTAGGGAGGGAGCAGTACTTC. Translation gives CASSHLDRDLGREQYF.

The chain couples TRBV4-2 to TRBJ2-1; D may match TRBD1 or TRBD2 (7 bases each). In germline, CDR1 is LGHNA, CDR2 YNFKEQ. This CDR3 comprises 15 residues. The V end lost 0 bases, the J end lost 5 bases, and 11 bases lay between the germline ends. The CDR3 region is CASSQDQGGNNEQFF. For the CDR3, the DNA is TGTGCCAGCAGCCAAGATCAGGGGGGGAACAATGAGCAGTTCTTC.

V is TRBV4-3 and J is TRBJ2-7; D uncertain. The CDR3 runs 17 residues. Looked up from germline, CDR1 is LGHNA and CDR2 is YSLEER. V was trimmed by 2 bases and J by 2 bases, leaving 19 bases between them. CDR3 in DNA: TGCGCCAGCAGCCAACGTACCCCCGAAGATGGAGCCTACGAGCAGTACTTC. This codes for CASSQRTPEDGAYEQYF.

J is TRBJ2-7 and V is TRBV5-4, with TRBD1 matching 7 bases. V shed 4 bases and J 3 bases; nucleotides not matched to a gene: 19. The CDR3 has 18 residues. Germline CDR1 reads SGHNT; CDR2 reads YYREEE (reference sequence). The CDR3 sequence is CASSHIPNDRESHYEQYF. The CDR3 DNA is TGTGCCAGCAGCCACATACCAAACGACAGGGAATCCCACTACGAGCAGTACTTC.

The chain employs TRBV14 and TRBJ2-7; D is unresolved. The germline V gene has CDR1 SGHDN and CDR2 FVKESK. The CDR3 covers 13 residues. Trimming shortened V by 4 bases and J by 4 bases, and 11 bases separated the two germline ends. The CDR3 DNA reads TGTGCCAGCAGCCCTCAACCTACATACGAGCAGTACTTC. Residues: CASSPQPTYEQYF.

The chain links TRBV6-7 to TRBJ1-4, with TRBD1 as a possible D gene (5 bases). TRBV6-7 is flagged as an ORF with uncertain function. The CDR3 length is 16 residues. V was clipped by 2 bases and J by 3 bases, with 13 bases between them. The CDR3 coding sequence is TGTGCCAGCAGTTACCCTCCCCAGGGTCCTAATGAAAAACTGTTTTTT. Its translation: CASSYPPQGPNEKLFF.

This CDR3 reads CASSRTTNQPQHF. As DNA, the CDR3 is TGTGCCAGCAGCAGGACAACCAATCAGCCCCAGCATTTT. V usage is TRBV6-5 and J usage is TRBJ1-5, with D possibly TRBD1 on 5 matching bases. Deletions cut 6 bases from V and 3 bases from J, with 9 bases between. Germline V gene sequence: CDR1 MNHEY, CDR2 SVGAGI. The CDR3 is 13 amino acids.

In DNA, the CDR3 is TGTGCCAGCAGCTTAGTGGGGACAGGGGTAGGGTTCTTC. It encodes CASSLVGTGVGFF. The genes are TRBV7-2 and TRBJ2-1; TRBD1 matches 10 bases. V lost 1 base to trimming and J lost 15 bases; unmatched junction nucleotides: 6. CDR1 and CDR2 from the germline V gene are SGHTA and FQGNSA. CDR3 length: 13 residues.